This T cell receptor beta chain was identified during a study of OX40 agonist ivuxolimab in advanced cancers. The wider study: The drug used for patients, ivuxolimab, was an agonistic anti-OX40 (CD134) antibody. Age averaged 60 years (range about 23 to 85), and roughly 80% were male. Regarding the study as a whole: Among expanded peripheral T cells, antigen specificity went undetermined. Researchers report that CD8+ T cells had, on average, more expanded clones than CD4+.

The CDR3 has 12 residues. The V end was cut by 6 bases, the J end by 11 bases, with 16 bases between. Germline lookup yields CDR1 SGHTA and CDR2 FQGNSA. Libraries were prepared by immunoSEQ multiplex PCR; TCRdb keeps only in-frame clonotypes and omits some of them. Here the sample spans nearly 110,000 clones, about nine tenths being singletons. As concerns this clone: The antigen remains unidentified.

The clonotype originates from an adult with an advanced solid tumor such as melanoma, head and neck, liver or kidney cancer. V gene TRBV7-2 combines with J gene TRBJ1-1; a weak D match, TRBD1 (6 bases). This material consisted of CD4+ or CD8+ T cells sorted from blood, taken in a trial of the OX40 agonist ivuxolimab. CDR3 sequence (DNA): TGTGCCAGCAGTGCTGACAGGCCGCCCGCTTTCTTT. Protein product: CASSADRPPAFF.